These T cell receptor beta chains were read from a single sample in a study of T cell repertoires in cytomegalovirus infection. TCRdb re-analysed the reads in MiXCR, keeping a single row per CDR3 protein. The sample contains approximately 500,000 distinct CDR3 sequences, 15% to 20% of which appear only once. Sequenced sample: CD8+ T cells from PBMCs. The source of these receptors is a human donor in good health (CMV status not recorded). Some clones in this sample may be carry-over from other donors' samples. Each CDR3 is given with its conserved first and last residue. The D gene is left open where the match is weak. Clone sizes are given selectively: once, few, many, or a class where the clone is expanded.

d_gene: .
v_gene: TRBV5-1
j_gene: TRBJ2-1
abundance: .
CDR3aa: CASSSDGPSYNEQFF
CDR3nt: TGCGCCAGCAGCTCGGACGGACCGTCCTACAATGAGCAGTTCTTC

d_gene: .
v_gene: TRBV6-4
j_gene: TRBJ1-6
abundance: .
CDR3aa: CASSDSRAFDSPLHF
CDR3nt: TGTGCCAGCAGTGATTCCAGGGCCTTCGATTCACCCCTCCACTTT

d_gene: TRBD2
v_gene: TRBV7-6
j_gene: TRBJ2-3
abundance: .
CDR3aa: CASGSGGLTDTQYF
CDR3nt: TGTGCCAGCGGAAGCGGGGGTTTAACAGATACGCAGTATTTT

d_gene: .
v_gene: TRBV5-4
j_gene: TRBJ1-4
abundance: .
CDR3aa: CASGEFGQTNEKLFF
CDR3nt: TGTGCCAGCGGGGAATTCGGTCAAACTAATGAAAAACTGTTTTTT

d_gene: .
v_gene: TRBV10-1
j_gene: TRBJ2-1
abundance: .
CDR3aa: CATPQLLTDGQFF
CDR3nt: TGCGCCACCCCTCAATTACTAACTGACGGGCAGTTCTTC

d_gene: TRBD1
v_gene: TRBV10-2
j_gene: TRBJ2-7
abundance: few
CDR3aa: CASSDLRDRSNEQYF
CDR3nt: TGCGCCAGCAGTGACCTCCGGGACAGGTCCAACGAGCAGTACTTC

d_gene: .
v_gene: TRBV6-5
j_gene: TRBJ1-1
abundance: .
CDR3aa: CASRGLMNTEAFF
CDR3nt: TGTGCCAGCAGGGGCCTGATGAACACTGAAGCTTTCTTT

d_gene: .
v_gene: TRBV6-5
j_gene: TRBJ1-2
abundance: few
CDR3aa: CASSYSGSSNYGYTF
CDR3nt: TGTGCCAGCAGTTACTCTGGCAGTTCTAACTATGGCTACACCTTC

d_gene: TRBD2
v_gene: TRBV20-1
j_gene: TRBJ2-3
abundance: .
CDR3aa: CSAFGGLAGGRGTDTQYF
CDR3nt: TGCAGTGCTTTCGGGGGACTAGCGGGAGGGCGGGGCACAGATACGCAGTATTTT

d_gene: TRBD2
v_gene: TRBV5-4
j_gene: TRBJ2-1
abundance: .
CDR3aa: CASSLQLAGDNEQFF
CDR3nt: TGTGCCAGCAGCTTACAGCTAGCGGGGGATAATGAGCAGTTCTTC

d_gene: .
v_gene: TRBV7-3
j_gene: TRBJ2-6
abundance: few
CDR3aa: CASSHPTGANVLTF
CDR3nt: TGTGCCAGCAGCCACCCAACAGGGGCCAACGTCCTGACTTTC

d_gene: .
v_gene: TRBV12-3/TRBV12-4
j_gene: TRBJ1-2
abundance: many
CDR3aa: CASSLGTAGYTF
CDR3nt: TGTGCCAGCAGTTTAGGGACAGCTGGCTACACCTTC

d_gene: TRBD2
v_gene: TRBV28
j_gene: TRBJ2-7
abundance: .
CDR3aa: CASSWGLAGGTYEQYF
CDR3nt: TGTGCCAGCAGTTGGGGACTAGCGGGTGGTACCTACGAGCAGTACTTC

d_gene: TRBD2
v_gene: TRBV30
j_gene: TRBJ2-3
abundance: .
CDR3aa: CAWSLAAGGVADTQYF
CDR3nt: TGTGCCTGGAGTCTCGCAGCGGGAGGGGTCGCAGATACGCAGTATTTT

d_gene: .
v_gene: TRBV11-2
j_gene: TRBJ2-1
abundance: many
CDR3aa: CASSLEGEYMFF
CDR3nt: TGTGCCAGCAGCTTAGAGGGAGAATATATGTTCTTC

d_gene: .
v_gene: TRBV7-3
j_gene: TRBJ2-1
abundance: many
CDR3aa: CASSLSGTYSYNEQFF
CDR3nt: TGTGCCAGTTCCCTCTCCGGGACTTACTCCTACAATGAGCAGTTCTTC

d_gene: TRBD1
v_gene: TRBV28
j_gene: TRBJ1-6
abundance: many
CDR3aa: CASGDTGALHF
CDR3nt: TGTGCCAGCGGGGATACAGGGGCCCTCCACTTT

d_gene: .
v_gene: TRBV6-5
j_gene: TRBJ1-2
abundance: many
CDR3aa: CASSYFRALDRGYTF
CDR3nt: TGTGCCAGCAGTTACTTCAGGGCCCTAGACCGTGGCTACACCTTC

d_gene: .
v_gene: TRBV29-1
j_gene: TRBJ1-6
abundance: many
CDR3aa: CSVRVGGGDNSPLHF
CDR3nt: TGCAGCGTCCGAGTTGGGGGCGGCGATAATTCACCCCTCCACTTT

d_gene: .
v_gene: TRBV3-1
j_gene: TRBJ2-1
abundance: .
CDR3aa: CASSQYGEQFF
CDR3nt: TGTGCCAGCAGCCAATATGGTGAGCAGTTCTTC

d_gene: TRBD1
v_gene: TRBV19
j_gene: TRBJ2-1
abundance: .
CDR3aa: CASNEGWTRGQGNEQLF
CDR3nt: TGTGCCAGTAACGAGGGGTGGACGAGGGGACAGGGCAATGAGCAGTTATTC

d_gene: .
v_gene: TRBV6-1
j_gene: TRBJ2-7
abundance: many
CDR3aa: CASSTPRVEQYF
CDR3nt: TGTGCCAGCAGTACCCCTAGGGTCGAGCAGTACTTC

d_gene: .
v_gene: TRBV19
j_gene: TRBJ2-5
abundance: .
CDR3aa: CASSKGWRETQYF
CDR3nt: TGTGCCAGTAGTAAGGGTTGGAGGGAGACCCAGTACTTC

d_gene: .
v_gene: TRBV6-1
j_gene: TRBJ2-7
abundance: .
CDR3aa: CASSELATSSHEQYF
CDR3nt: TGTGCCAGCAGTGAACTGGCGACTAGTTCCCACGAGCAGTACTTC

d_gene: .
v_gene: TRBV20-1
j_gene: TRBJ1-1
abundance: few
CDR3aa: CSARVVSADTEAFF
CDR3nt: TGCAGTGCTAGAGTGGTGTCGGCGGACACTGAAGCTTTCTTT

d_gene: TRBD2
v_gene: TRBV6-5
j_gene: TRBJ2-2
abundance: many
CDR3aa: CASSYGPGGSTGELFF
CDR3nt: TGTGCCAGCAGTTACGGGCCGGGAGGATCCACCGGGGAGCTGTTTTTT

d_gene: TRBD1
v_gene: TRBV19
j_gene: TRBJ2-7
abundance: .
CDR3aa: CASSPGQGLNEQYF
CDR3nt: TGTGCCAGTAGTCCGGGACAGGGTTTGAACGAGCAGTACTTC

d_gene: .
v_gene: TRBV28
j_gene: TRBJ2-5
abundance: .
CDR3aa: CASSLGAGLGETQYF
CDR3nt: TGTGCCAGCAGTTTGGGCGCGGGATTAGGAGAGACCCAGTACTTC

d_gene: .
v_gene: TRBV19
j_gene: TRBJ1-5
abundance: .
CDR3aa: CATSPVVSNQPQHF
CDR3nt: TGTGCCACCAGCCCCGTGGTTAGCAATCAGCCCCAGCATTTT

d_gene: .
v_gene: TRBV19
j_gene: TRBJ1-1
abundance: few
CDR3aa: CASSIQDRGSTEAFF
CDR3nt: TGTGCCAGTAGTATACAGGATCGGGGGAGCACTGAAGCTTTCTTT

d_gene: TRBD1
v_gene: TRBV5-6
j_gene: TRBJ1-2
abundance: many
CDR3aa: CASSFGQGANYGYTF
CDR3nt: TGTGCCAGCAGCTTCGGACAGGGGGCTAACTATGGCTACACCTTC

d_gene: .
v_gene: TRBV20-1
j_gene: TRBJ1-1
abundance: few
CDR3aa: CSAQARGLNTEAFF
CDR3nt: TGCAGTGCCCAGGCGCGGGGGTTGAACACTGAAGCTTTCTTT

d_gene: TRBD2
v_gene: TRBV27
j_gene: TRBJ2-3
abundance: .
CDR3aa: CASSPLAGLGGTQYF
CDR3nt: TGTGCCAGCAGTCCCCTAGCGGGATTGGGTGGTACGCAGTATTTT

d_gene: .
v_gene: TRBV6-1
j_gene: TRBJ2-1
abundance: .
CDR3aa: CASSEAVASVNNEQFF
CDR3nt: TGTGCCAGCAGTGAAGCGGTGGCTAGCGTTAACAATGAGCAGTTCTTC

d_gene: .
v_gene: TRBV27
j_gene: TRBJ1-1
abundance: many
CDR3aa: CASSLYGLNTEAFF
CDR3nt: TGTGCCAGCAGTTTATACGGGCTGAACACTGAAGCTTTCTTT

d_gene: TRBD1
v_gene: TRBV4-1
j_gene: TRBJ2-2
abundance: many
CDR3aa: CASSPYRGHREGDTGELFF
CDR3nt: TGCGCCAGCAGCCCTTACAGGGGGCACCGTGAAGGGGACACCGGGGAGCTGTTTTTT

d_gene: TRBD1
v_gene: TRBV7-8
j_gene: TRBJ1-1
abundance: many
CDR3aa: CASSWTGGGEAFF
CDR3nt: TGTGCCAGCAGCTGGACAGGGGGAGGTGAAGCTTTCTTT

d_gene: .
v_gene: TRBV28
j_gene: TRBJ2-7
abundance: .
CDR3aa: CASNLDSQHYEQYF
CDR3nt: TGTGCCAGCAACCTAGACAGCCAACATTACGAGCAGTACTTC

d_gene: .
v_gene: TRBV12-3/TRBV12-4
j_gene: TRBJ1-2
abundance: many
CDR3aa: CASSLEGPGLANYGYTF
CDR3nt: TGTGCCAGCAGTTTAGAGGGACCAGGGTTAGCTAACTATGGCTACACCTTC

d_gene: TRBD1
v_gene: TRBV27
j_gene: TRBJ1-6
abundance: many
CDR3aa: CASSLLGTGSSPLHF
CDR3nt: TGTGCCAGCAGTTTATTGGGGACAGGGAGTTCACCCCTCCACTTT

d_gene: .
v_gene: TRBV27
j_gene: TRBJ2-7
abundance: few
CDR3aa: CASSLRPDGYEQYF
CDR3nt: TGTGCCAGCAGCTTAAGGCCGGATGGTTACGAGCAGTACTTC

d_gene: .
v_gene: TRBV27
j_gene: TRBJ2-1
abundance: .
CDR3aa: CASTRQGGSYNEQFF
CDR3nt: TGTGCCAGCACCAGGCAGGGCGGCTCCTACAATGAGCAGTTCTTC

d_gene: .
v_gene: TRBV9
j_gene: TRBJ1-1
abundance: .
CDR3aa: CASTRGGRTNTEAFF
CDR3nt: TGTGCCAGCACCAGGGGTGGGAGAACGAACACTGAAGCTTTCTTT

d_gene: .
v_gene: TRBV10-3
j_gene: TRBJ1-2
abundance: few
CDR3aa: CAIGRGAGGYTF
CDR3nt: TGTGCCATCGGGCGGGGGGCCGGTGGCTACACCTTC

d_gene: .
v_gene: TRBV5-5
j_gene: TRBJ2-2
abundance: many
CDR3aa: CASSLNWLLANTGELFF
CDR3nt: TGTGCCAGCAGCTTGAACTGGTTACTCGCGAACACCGGGGAGCTGTTTTTT

d_gene: TRBD2
v_gene: TRBV20-1
j_gene: TRBJ2-7
abundance: few
CDR3aa: CSAREASGKFPGYEQYF
CDR3nt: TGCAGTGCTAGAGAGGCTAGCGGGAAGTTCCCCGGTTACGAGCAGTACTTC

d_gene: TRBD1
v_gene: TRBV7-3
j_gene: TRBJ2-1
abundance: many
CDR3aa: CASSLRDRGFYNEQFF
CDR3nt: TGTGCCAGCAGCCTCCGAGACAGGGGGTTCTACAATGAGCAGTTCTTC

d_gene: .
v_gene: TRBV7-8
j_gene: TRBJ2-3
abundance: many
CDR3aa: CASRVVSTDTQYF
CDR3nt: TGTGCCAGCAGGGTAGTAAGCACAGATACGCAGTATTTT

d_gene: TRBD2
v_gene: TRBV7-9
j_gene: TRBJ2-3
abundance: many
CDR3aa: CASSTTSGGSTDTQYF
CDR3nt: TGTGCCAGCAGCACAACTAGCGGGGGTAGCACAGATACGCAGTATTTT